A selection of T cell receptor beta chains follows, all from one sample in a study of CD8 T cells in ankylosing spondylitis. TCRdb passed the 5' RACE reads through MiXCR, listing each CDR3 protein once. The data hold roughly 700,000 distinct CDR3 sequences, with under 20% observed a single time. Input material: blood, either unsorted or a sorted T cell fraction (not recorded which). The receptors come from a male donor with ankylosing spondylitis. Both conserved end residues are part of each CDR3. Fields, in order: V gene, clone size, J gene, D gene, CDR3 length, CDR3 DNA, CDR3 protein. D genes are given only for firm matches. The size field is filled for only some rows; it gives once, few, many or a size class.

>TRBV5-1|few|TRBJ2-5|.|15
TGCGCCAGCAGCTTGGCTTTTGTGGGGCAAGAGACCCAGTACTTC
CASSLAFVGQETQYF
>TRBV12-3/TRBV12-4|many|TRBJ2-1|.|12
TGTGCCAGCAGCAAAGCGGAGAATGAGCAGTTCTTC
CASSKAENEQFF
>TRBV20-1|.|TRBJ2-3|TRBD1|17
TGCAGTGCTAGAGCACCGCTGGGGACAGGGGGGGGTGATACGCAGTATTTT
CSARAPLGTGGGDTQYF
>TRBV12-3/TRBV12-4|.|TRBJ2-1|TRBD2|11
TGTGCCAGCAGTGGACTAGCGGAGCAGTTCTTC
CASSGLAEQFF
>TRBV7-2|.|TRBJ2-2|TRBD2|16
TGTGCCAGCAGTCCGACTAGCGGGGACGGAACCGGGGAGCTGTTTTTT
CASSPTSGDGTGELFF
>TRBV7-9|medium-sized|TRBJ2-1|TRBD2|15
TGTGCCAGCAGCTTAGACGGGAGGCCCTACAATGAGCAGTTCTTC
CASSLDGRPYNEQFF
>TRBV10-3|.|TRBJ1-2|.|12
TGTGCCATCAGTGAGTCAGGGAAAGGCTACACCTTC
CAISESGKGYTF
>TRBV12-3/TRBV12-4|.|TRBJ2-1|.|17
TGTGCCAGCAGTTTAGGGGCGACACTAAGGACCTCGGATGAGCAGTTCTTC
CASSLGATLRTSDEQFF
>TRBV4-2|.|TRBJ1-1|.|13
TGTGCCAGCAGCCAAGATGGAGAGGGAGCAGCTTTCTTT
CASSQDGEGAAFF
>TRBV19|few|TRBJ1-1|TRBD1|17
TGTGCCAGTAGTATGGGGGGACAGGGCCTCAGGAACACTGAAGCTTTCTTT
CASSMGGQGLRNTEAFF